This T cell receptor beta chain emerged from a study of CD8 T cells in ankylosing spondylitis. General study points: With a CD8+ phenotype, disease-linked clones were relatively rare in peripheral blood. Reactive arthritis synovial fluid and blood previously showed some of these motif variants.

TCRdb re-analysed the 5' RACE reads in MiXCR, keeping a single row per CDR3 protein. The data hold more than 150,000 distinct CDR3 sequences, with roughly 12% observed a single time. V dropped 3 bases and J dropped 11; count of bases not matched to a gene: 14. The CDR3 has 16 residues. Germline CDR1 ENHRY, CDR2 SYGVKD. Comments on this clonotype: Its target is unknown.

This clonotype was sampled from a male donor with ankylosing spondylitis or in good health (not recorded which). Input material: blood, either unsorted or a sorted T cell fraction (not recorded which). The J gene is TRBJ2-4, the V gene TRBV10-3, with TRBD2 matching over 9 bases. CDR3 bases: TGTGCCATCAGTGACCCGCTTAGCGGGAGTAGTAACCTTCAGTACTTC. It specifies CAISDPLSGSSNLQYF.